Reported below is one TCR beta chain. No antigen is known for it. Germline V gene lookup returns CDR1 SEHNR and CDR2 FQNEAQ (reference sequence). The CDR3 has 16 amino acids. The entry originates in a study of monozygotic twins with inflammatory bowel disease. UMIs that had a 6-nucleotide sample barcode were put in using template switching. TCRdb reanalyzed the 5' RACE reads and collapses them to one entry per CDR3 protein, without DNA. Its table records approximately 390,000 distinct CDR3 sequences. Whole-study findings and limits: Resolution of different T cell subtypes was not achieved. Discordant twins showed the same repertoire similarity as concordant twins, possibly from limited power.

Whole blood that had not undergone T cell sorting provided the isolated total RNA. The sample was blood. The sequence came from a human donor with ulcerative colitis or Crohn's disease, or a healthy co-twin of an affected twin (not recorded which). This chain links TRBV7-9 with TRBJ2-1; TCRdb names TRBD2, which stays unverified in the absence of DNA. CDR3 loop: CASSPPGLVSSNEQFF.